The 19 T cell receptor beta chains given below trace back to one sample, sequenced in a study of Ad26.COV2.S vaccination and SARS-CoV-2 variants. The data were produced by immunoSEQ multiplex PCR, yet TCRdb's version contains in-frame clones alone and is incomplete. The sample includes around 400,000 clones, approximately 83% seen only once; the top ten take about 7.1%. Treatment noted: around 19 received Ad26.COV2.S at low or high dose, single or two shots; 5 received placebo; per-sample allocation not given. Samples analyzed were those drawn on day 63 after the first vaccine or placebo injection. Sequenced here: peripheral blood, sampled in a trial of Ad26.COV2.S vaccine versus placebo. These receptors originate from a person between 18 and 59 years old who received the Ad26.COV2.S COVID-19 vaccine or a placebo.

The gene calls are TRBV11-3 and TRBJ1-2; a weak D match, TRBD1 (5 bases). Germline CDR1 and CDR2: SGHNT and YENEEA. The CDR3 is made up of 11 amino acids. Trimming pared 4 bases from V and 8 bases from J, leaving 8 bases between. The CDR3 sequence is CASSSGFGYTF. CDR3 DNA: TGTGCCAGCAGCTCAGGGTTCGGCTACACCTTC.

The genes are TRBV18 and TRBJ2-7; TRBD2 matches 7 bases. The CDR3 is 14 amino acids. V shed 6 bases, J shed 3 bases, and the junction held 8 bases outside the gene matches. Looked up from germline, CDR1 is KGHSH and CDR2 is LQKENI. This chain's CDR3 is CASSAGETLYEQYF. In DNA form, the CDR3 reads TGTGCCAGCTCTGCGGGGGAAACCCTCTACGAGCAGTACTTC.

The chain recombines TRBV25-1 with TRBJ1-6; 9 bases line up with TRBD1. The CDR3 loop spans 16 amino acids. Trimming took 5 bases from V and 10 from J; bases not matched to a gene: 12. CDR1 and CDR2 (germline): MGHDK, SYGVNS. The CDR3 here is CASSRASGTGSSPLHF. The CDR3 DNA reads TGTGCCAGCAGTCGAGCCTCCGGGACAGGGTCCTCACCCCTCCACTTT.

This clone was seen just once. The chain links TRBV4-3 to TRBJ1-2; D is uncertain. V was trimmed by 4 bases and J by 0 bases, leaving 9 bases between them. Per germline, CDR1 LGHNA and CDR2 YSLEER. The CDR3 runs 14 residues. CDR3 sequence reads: CASSRGSPNYGYTF. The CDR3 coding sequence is TGCGCCAGCAGCCGGGGATCTCCTAACTATGGCTACACCTTC.

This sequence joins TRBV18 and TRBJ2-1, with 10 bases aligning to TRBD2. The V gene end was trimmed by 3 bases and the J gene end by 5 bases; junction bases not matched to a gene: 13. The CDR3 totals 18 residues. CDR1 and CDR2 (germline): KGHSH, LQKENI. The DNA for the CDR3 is TGTGCCAGCTCACCGGTCCGGCAGCGGGGGGGCCCCCACAATGAGCAGTTCTTC. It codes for CASSPVRQRGGPHNEQFF.

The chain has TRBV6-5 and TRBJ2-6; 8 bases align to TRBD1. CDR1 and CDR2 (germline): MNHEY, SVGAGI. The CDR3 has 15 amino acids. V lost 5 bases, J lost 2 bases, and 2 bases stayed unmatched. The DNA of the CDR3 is TGTGCCAGCAGTCCAGGGGGCGCTGGGGCCAACGTCCTGACTTTC. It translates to CASSPGGAGANVLTF.

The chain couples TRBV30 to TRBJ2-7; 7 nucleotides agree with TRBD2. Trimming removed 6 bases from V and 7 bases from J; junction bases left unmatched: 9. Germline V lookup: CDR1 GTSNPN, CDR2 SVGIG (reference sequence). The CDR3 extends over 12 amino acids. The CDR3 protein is CACGRPGGEQYF. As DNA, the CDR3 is TGTGCCTGCGGGAGGCCCGGGGGAGAGCAGTACTTC.

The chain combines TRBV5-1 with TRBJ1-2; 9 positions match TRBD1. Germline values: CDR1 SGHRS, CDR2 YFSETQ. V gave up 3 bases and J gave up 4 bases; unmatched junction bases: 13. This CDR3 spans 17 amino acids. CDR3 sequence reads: CASSSTGTGTESYGYTF. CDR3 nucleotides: TGCGCCAGCAGCTCGACCGGGACAGGGACCGAATCCTATGGCTACACCTTC. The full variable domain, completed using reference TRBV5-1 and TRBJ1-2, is KAGVTQTPRYLIKTRGQQVTLSCSPISGHRSVSWYQQTPGQGLQFLFEYFSETQRNKGNFPGRFSGRQFSNSRSEMNVSTLELGDSALYLCASSSTGTGTESYGYTFGSGTRLTVV.

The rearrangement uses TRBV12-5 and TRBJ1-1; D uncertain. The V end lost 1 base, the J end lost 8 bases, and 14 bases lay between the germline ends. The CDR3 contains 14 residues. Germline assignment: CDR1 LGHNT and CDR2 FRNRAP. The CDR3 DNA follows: TGTGCTAGTGGTTTGGGGCAGGTAGGACGCGAAGCTTTCTTT. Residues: CASGLGQVGREAFF.

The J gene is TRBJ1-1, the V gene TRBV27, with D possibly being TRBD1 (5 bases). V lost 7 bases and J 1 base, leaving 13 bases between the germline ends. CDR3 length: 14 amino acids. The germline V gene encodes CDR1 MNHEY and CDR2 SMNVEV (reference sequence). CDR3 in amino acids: CASTSGMENTEAFF. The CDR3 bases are TGTGCCAGCACCTCAGGGATGGAGAACACTGAAGCTTTCTTT.

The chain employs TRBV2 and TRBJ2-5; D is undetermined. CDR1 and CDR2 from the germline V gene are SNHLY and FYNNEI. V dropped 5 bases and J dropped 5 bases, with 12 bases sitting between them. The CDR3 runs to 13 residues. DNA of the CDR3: TGTGCCAGCAGTTTTGTCGAGAGGGAGACCCAGTACTTC. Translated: CASSFVERETQYF.

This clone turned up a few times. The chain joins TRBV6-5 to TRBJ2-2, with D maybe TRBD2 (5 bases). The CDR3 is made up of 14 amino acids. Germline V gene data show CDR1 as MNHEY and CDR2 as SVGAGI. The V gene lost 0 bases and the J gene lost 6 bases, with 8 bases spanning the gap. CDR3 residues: CASSYSEEAGELFF. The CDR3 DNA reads TGTGCCAGCAGTTACTCGGAGGAGGCCGGGGAGCTGTTTTTT.

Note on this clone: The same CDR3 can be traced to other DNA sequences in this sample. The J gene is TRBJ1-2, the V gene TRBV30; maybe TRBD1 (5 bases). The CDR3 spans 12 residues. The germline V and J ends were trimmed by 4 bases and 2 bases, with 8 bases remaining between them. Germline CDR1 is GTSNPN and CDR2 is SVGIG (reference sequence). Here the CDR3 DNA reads TGTGCCTGGACGGGGGGAAACTATGGCTACACCTTC. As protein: CAWTGGNYGYTF.

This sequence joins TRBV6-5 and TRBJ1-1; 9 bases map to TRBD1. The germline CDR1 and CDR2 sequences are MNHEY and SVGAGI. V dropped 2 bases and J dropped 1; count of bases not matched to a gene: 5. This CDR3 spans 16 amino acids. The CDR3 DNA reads TGTGCCAGCAGTTACGGACAGGGGCGGTGGAACACTGAAGCTTTCTTT. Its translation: CASSYGQGRWNTEAFF.

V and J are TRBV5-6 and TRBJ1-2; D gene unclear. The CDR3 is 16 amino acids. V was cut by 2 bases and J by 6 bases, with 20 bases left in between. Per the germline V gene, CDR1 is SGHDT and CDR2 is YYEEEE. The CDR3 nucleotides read TGTGCCAGCAGCTTTCCGGGGTTGGAGCCGAGGAATGGCTACACCTTC. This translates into CASSFPGLEPRNGYTF.

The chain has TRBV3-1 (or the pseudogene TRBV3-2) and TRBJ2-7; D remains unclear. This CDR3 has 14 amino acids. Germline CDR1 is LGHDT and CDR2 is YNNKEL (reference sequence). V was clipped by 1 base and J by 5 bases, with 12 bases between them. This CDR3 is CASSQAGSSHEQYF. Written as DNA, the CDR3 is TGTGCCAGCAGCCAAGCAGGTAGTTCTCACGAGCAGTACTTC.

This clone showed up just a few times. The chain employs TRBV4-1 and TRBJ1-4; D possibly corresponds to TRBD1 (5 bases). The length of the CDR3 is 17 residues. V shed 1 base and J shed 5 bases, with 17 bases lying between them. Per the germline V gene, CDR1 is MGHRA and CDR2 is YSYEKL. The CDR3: CASSQVDGGAINEKLFF. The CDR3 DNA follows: TGCGCCAGCAGCCAAGTTGACGGAGGGGCTATAAATGAAAAACTGTTTTTT.

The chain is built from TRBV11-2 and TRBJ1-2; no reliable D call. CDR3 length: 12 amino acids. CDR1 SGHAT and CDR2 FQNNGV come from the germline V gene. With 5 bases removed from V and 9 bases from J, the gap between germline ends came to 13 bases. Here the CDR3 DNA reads TGTGCCAGCAGCCCCCCCTTATGGAGCTACACCTTC. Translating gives CASSPPLWSYTF.

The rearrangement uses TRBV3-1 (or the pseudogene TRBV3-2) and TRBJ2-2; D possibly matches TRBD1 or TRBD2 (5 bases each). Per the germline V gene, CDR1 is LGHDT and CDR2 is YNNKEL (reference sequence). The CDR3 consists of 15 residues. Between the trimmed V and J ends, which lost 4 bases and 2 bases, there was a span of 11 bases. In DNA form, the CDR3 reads TGTGCCAGCAGCCGGGGGTTGCTTAACACCGGGGAGCTGTTTTTT. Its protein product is CASSRGLLNTGELFF.